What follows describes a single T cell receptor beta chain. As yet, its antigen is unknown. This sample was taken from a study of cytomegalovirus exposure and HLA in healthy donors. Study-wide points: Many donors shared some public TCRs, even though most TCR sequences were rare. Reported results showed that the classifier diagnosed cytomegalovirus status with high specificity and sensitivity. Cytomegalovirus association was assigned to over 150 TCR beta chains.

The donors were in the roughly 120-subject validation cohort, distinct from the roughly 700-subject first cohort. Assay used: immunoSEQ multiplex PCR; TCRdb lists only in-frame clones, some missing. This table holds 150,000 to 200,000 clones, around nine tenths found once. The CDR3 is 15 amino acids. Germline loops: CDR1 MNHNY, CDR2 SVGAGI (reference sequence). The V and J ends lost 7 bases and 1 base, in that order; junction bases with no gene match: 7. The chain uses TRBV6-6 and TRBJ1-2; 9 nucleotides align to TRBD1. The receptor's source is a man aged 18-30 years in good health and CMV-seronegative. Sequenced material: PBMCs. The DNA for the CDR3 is TGTGCCAGCACCTCACAGGGGGCCCTTAACTATGGCTACACCTTC. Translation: CASTSQGALNYGYTF.